These 29 T cell receptor beta chains share one sample of origin, sequenced in a study of patients and donors after allogeneic stem cell transplantation (dated by TCRdb to 2018 to 2020). Libraries were built with RT-PCR. Sequenced on a NextSeq 550. TCRdb took the public reads, trimmed them with fastp at Q25, ran MiXCR for clone calling and kept in-frame beta chains. Every distinct CDR3 protein forms one entry, paired with its most common genes and DNA. Across this sample there are about 150,000 distinct CDR3 sequences, with about 36% seen only once. The ten largest make up 50% of the sample. Input material: blood, either unsorted or a sorted T cell fraction (not recorded which). The receptors were gathered from a human donor who was either an allogeneic HSCT recipient or a stem cell or donor lymphocyte infusion donor (not recorded which). It is not recorded whose cells these are; they may come from a transplant donor.

This clonotype was seen more than once but under ten times. The CDR3 region has the DNA TGTGCCAGCAGTTCATACAGGACTAATGAAAAACTGTTTTTT. Translating gives CASSSYRTNEKLFF. This sequence joins TRBV6-5 and TRBJ1-4; the D gene is possibly TRBD1 (5 bases). The CDR3 loop spans 14 amino acids. Trimming removed 4 bases at V and 2 bases at J, with 8 bases between. Germline V gives CDR1 MNHEY, CDR2 SVGAGI.

This clonotype occurred a few times. The J gene is TRBJ1-1, the V gene TRBV25-1; D is perhaps TRBD1 (5 bases). The CDR3 has 13 residues. V was trimmed by 1 base and J by 5 bases, leaving 8 bases between them. Germline CDR1 and CDR2: MGHDK and SYGVNS. Here the CDR3 reads CASSESGWTEAFF. The CDR3 DNA is TGTGCCAGCAGTGAATCAGGGTGGACTGAAGCTTTCTTT.

The sample holds one count of this clonotype. The chain uses TRBV20-1 and TRBJ2-3; D unclear. Germline lookup yields CDR1 DFQATT and CDR2 SNEGSKA (reference sequence). The CDR3 covers 10 residues. Written as DNA, the CDR3 is TGCTCCTATATTTTGGATACGCAGTATTTT. It codes for CSYILDTQYF.

V usage is TRBV30 and J usage is TRBJ1-5; D might be TRBD1 (6 bases). From germline, CDR1 is GTSNPN and CDR2 SVGIG (reference sequence). CDR3 length equals 15 residues. Trimming took 0 bases from V and 9 from J, leaving 18 bases between them. The CDR3 sequence: CAWSVRRQDGAPQHF. The DNA of the CDR3 is TGTGCCTGGAGTGTACGGCGACAGGACGGGGCGCCCCAGCATTTT.

The chain uses TRBV29-1 and TRBJ1-5, with a weak D call TRBD1 (5 bases). The CDR3 runs 12 residues. CDR1 and CDR2 from the germline V gene are SQVTM and ANQGSEA. The V and J ends lost 4 bases and 4 bases respectively, with 8 bases between them. The CDR3: CSVAGSNQPQHF. The CDR3 bases are TGCAGCGTTGCAGGGAGTAATCAGCCCCAGCATTTT.

CDR3 bases: TGTGCCAGCAGGGCAGGACAGGTTGGTCAGCCCCAGCATTTT. Residues: CASRAGQVGQPQHF. The chain recombines TRBV12-3 or TRBV12-4 with TRBJ1-5; 7 nucleotides agree with TRBD1. This CDR3 contains 14 residues. V gave up 6 bases and J gave up 6 bases; unmatched junction bases: 8.

The CDR3 nucleotides are TGCAGTGTGTCACGTCGGGCCCCCGGGACGGATGGCTACACCTTC. Amino acids: CSVSRRAPGTDGYTF. The chain links TRBV20-1 to TRBJ1-2, with a possible D match to TRBD1 (5 bases). CDR1 and CDR2 (germline): DFQATT, SNEGSKA (reference sequence). The CDR3 runs 15 residues. Trimming cost V 7 bases and J 6 bases, with 24 bases left between them.

This clonotype was seen more than once but under ten times. The chain joins TRBV11-2 to TRBJ1-3; D gene unclear. CDR1 SGHAT and CDR2 FQNNGV come from the germline V gene. CDR3 size: 14 residues. The germline V and J ends were trimmed by 6 bases and 0 bases, with 9 bases remaining between them. The DNA of the CDR3 is TGTGCCAGCAGTCGAGGCGACTCTGGAAACACCATATATTTT. Its translation: CASSRGDSGNTIYF. Filled out from reference TRBV11-2 and TRBJ1-3, the complete variable domain reads EAGVAQSPRYKIIEKRQSVAFWCNPISGHATLYWYQQILGQGPKLLIQFQNNGVVDDSQLPKDRFSAERLKGVDSTLKIQPAKLEDSAVYLCASSRGDSGNTIYFGEGSWLTVV.

The rearrangement joins TRBV6-1 to TRBJ2-1; TRBD2 agrees at 10 bases. The CDR3 has 16 amino acids. The J segment lost 4 bases and the V segment lost 5 bases, leaving 8 bases of the junction unmatched. CDR1 is MNHNS, CDR2 SASEGT, per germline. Here the CDR3 DNA reads TGTGCCAGCAGTCACTTGAGCGGGGGGGCGTACAATGAGCAGTTCTTC. This gives the protein CASSHLSGGAYNEQFF.

This sequence joins TRBV9 and TRBJ2-5; 7 bases fit TRBD1. J gave up 4 bases and V 1 base, and 4 bases lay outside the gene matches. CDR3 size: 14 residues. CDR1 and CDR2 from the germline V gene are SGDLS and YYNGEE. CDR3 DNA sequence: TGTGCCAGCAGCGTAAAGGCAGGGGGAGAGACCCAGTACTTC. This sequence encodes CASSVKAGGETQYF.

V gene TRBV29-1 combines with J gene TRBJ2-5; D is undetermined. Germline V CDR1 and CDR2: SQVTM, ANQGSEA. CDR3 length: 12 amino acids. Between the trimmed V and J ends, which lost 7 bases and 5 bases, there was a span of 14 bases. CDR3 region: CSAGQMGETQYF. CDR3 DNA sequence: TGCAGCGCTGGGCAGATGGGGGAGACCCAGTACTTC.

This chain uses TRBV3-1 with TRBJ2-3, with D unresolved. The V end lost 0 bases, the J end lost 4 bases, and 5 bases lay between the germline ends. This CDR3 contains 13 residues. Germline CDR1 is LGHDT and CDR2 is YNNKEL (reference sequence). The CDR3 DNA follows: TGTGCCAGCAGCCAAGAGTTGTCAGATACGCAGTATTTT. Amino acid sequence: CASSQELSDTQYF.

This clonotype was observed once. This chain links TRBV6-1 with TRBJ2-5, with D perhaps TRBD2 (6 bases). V lost 7 bases and J 0 bases, leaving 15 bases between the germline ends. The CDR3 runs to 15 residues. CDR1 is MNHNS and CDR2 is SASEGT in the germline V gene. In nucleotides, the CDR3 is TGTGCCAGCACGGTCGCGGGACTTCACCAAGAGACCCAGTACTTC. It codes for CASTVAGLHQETQYF.

This chain links TRBV5-1 with TRBJ2-3; D might be TRBD1 (6 bases). The CDR3 sequence is 17 residues long. V shed 0 bases and J shed 2 bases, with 16 bases lying between them. The germline CDR1 and CDR2 sequences are SGHRS and YFSETQ. The CDR3 here is CASSLGIITGFTDTQYF. The CDR3 DNA reads as TGCGCCAGCAGCTTGGGAATCATCACAGGGTTCACAGATACGCAGTATTTT.

The chain couples TRBV3-1 to TRBJ1-3; the D is unclear. The CDR3 is 15 residues long. Deletions cut 4 bases from V and 3 bases from J, with 13 bases between. CDR1 and CDR2 from the germline V gene are LGHDT and YNNKEL (reference sequence). CDR3 sequence reads: CASSLQAGFGNTIYF. For the CDR3, the DNA is TGTGCCAGCAGCCTGCAGGCGGGTTTTGGAAACACCATATATTTT.

This chain uses TRBV7-6 with TRBJ1-3; D is ambiguous. The CDR3 has 17 residues. Germline V lookup: CDR1 SGHVS, CDR2 FNYEAQ. Trimming removed 1 base from V and 0 bases from J, with 13 bases in between. DNA for the CDR3: TGTGCCAGCAGCTTAGAACGTCAGGTTGGCTCTGGAAACACCATATATTTT. This sequence encodes CASSLERQVGSGNTIYF.

V and J are TRBV27 and TRBJ2-7; TRBD1 matches at 8 bases. V dropped 6 bases and J dropped 1; count of bases not matched to a gene: 8. The CDR3 is 15 residues long. CDR1 MNHEY and CDR2 SMNVEV come from the germline V gene (reference sequence). This chain's CDR3 is CASSFLDRASYEQYF. In nucleotides, the CDR3 is TGTGCCAGCAGCTTCTTGGACAGGGCGTCCTACGAGCAGTACTTC.

The CDR3 loop is CASSLFAGANVLTF. In nucleotides, the CDR3 is TGTGCCAGCAGTTTATTCGCTGGGGCCAACGTCCTGACTTTC. The chain couples TRBV27 to TRBJ2-6; D not resolved. CDR1 is MNHEY and CDR2 is SMNVEV in the germline V gene (reference sequence). This CDR3 spans 14 amino acids. V was trimmed by 1 base and J by 2 bases, leaving 3 bases between them.

This clonotype was picked up a small number of times. The V call is TRBV29-1, the J call TRBJ1-4; D remains ambiguous. CDR1 and CDR2 from the germline V gene are SQVTM and ANQGSEA. This CDR3 comprises 13 residues. V lost 4 bases and J lost 4, with 10 bases in between. This CDR3 is CSVVIDVNEKLFF. DNA of the CDR3: TGCAGCGTTGTGATAGACGTTAATGAAAAACTGTTTTTT.

The CDR3, as DNA: TGTGCCACCAGTGATTTAAGGCAAGGGGAGACCCAGTACTTC. Amino acids: CATSDLRQGETQYF. The chain recombines TRBV24-1 with TRBJ2-5; D is unresolved. The germline CDR1 and CDR2 sequences are KGHDR and SFDVKD. With 1 base removed from V and 5 bases from J, the gap between germline ends came to 10 bases. The CDR3 sequence is 14 residues long.

The rearrangement joins TRBV3-1 to TRBJ2-7, with 10 bases identical to TRBD1. The germline CDR1 and CDR2 sequences are LGHDT and YNNKEL (reference sequence). CDR3 length equals 18 residues. V lost 0 bases to trimming and J lost 4 bases; unmatched junction nucleotides: 12. The DNA of the CDR3 is TGTGCCAGCAGCCAAGATCAAGAGGGGACAGGGGAATCTTACGAGCAGTACGTC. As protein: CASSQDQEGTGESYEQYV.

This clonotype was found a few times. This chain connects TRBV15 to TRBJ1-4; D may be TRBD1 (5 bases). Germline values: CDR1 LNHNV, CDR2 YYDKDF (reference sequence). The CDR3 loop spans 14 amino acids. Deletions cut 5 bases from V and 8 bases from J, with 15 bases between. In DNA, the CDR3 is TGTGCCACCAGCCGGGGAGGGGTGAGGGAAAAACTGTTTTTT. This sequence encodes CATSRGGVREKLFF.

Note on this clonotype: Germline and junction disagree at one end, which may indicate a read error. The chain couples TRBV9 to TRBJ1-1; maybe TRBD1 (5 bases). CDR1 and CDR2 (germline): SGDLS, YYNGEE. The CDR3 length is 14 residues. The CDR3 bases are TGTGCCAGCAGCGTAGGACAGACGAACTCTGAAGCTTTCTTT. Amino acids: CASSVGQTNSEAFF.

This chain joins TRBV5-1 and TRBJ1-2; maybe TRBD1 (5 bases). Germline lookup yields CDR1 SGHRS and CDR2 YFSETQ. Between the trimmed V and J ends, which lost 4 bases and 1 base, there was a span of 8 bases. This CDR3 spans 13 amino acids. Here the CDR3 DNA reads TGCGCCAGCAGCCCCAGGGTTAACTATGGCTACACCTTC. Translation: CASSPRVNYGYTF.

The chain joins TRBV6-6 to TRBJ2-1; TRBD1 might be the D (6 bases). V gave up 5 bases and J gave up 0 bases, with 14 bases separating them. CDR1 and CDR2 (germline): MNHNY, SVGAGI (reference sequence). This CDR3 spans 16 amino acids. This chain's CDR3 is CASSGADSSSYNEQFF. The DNA for the CDR3 is TGTGCCAGCAGTGGAGCGGACAGCAGCTCCTACAATGAGCAGTTCTTC.

The table lists this clonotype with a few counts. The gene calls are TRBV9 and TRBJ1-1; tentatively, D is TRBD1 (5 bases). CDR1 is SGDLS, CDR2 YYNGEE, per germline. The CDR3 is 14 amino acids. V was clipped by 0 bases and J by 4 bases, with 10 bases between them. This CDR3 is CASSVVSGTTEAFF. CDR3 nucleotides: TGTGCCAGCAGCGTAGTGTCAGGGACCACTGAAGCTTTCTTT.

The V call is TRBV4-2, the J call TRBJ2-7; 7 positions match TRBD1. Germline assignment: CDR1 LGHNA and CDR2 YNFKEQ. V dropped 3 bases and J dropped 7; count of bases not matched to a gene: 15. The CDR3 length is 16 residues. The CDR3 protein is CASSHGGTALWIEQYF. CDR3 in DNA: TGTGCCAGCAGCCATGGTGGGACAGCCCTTTGGATTGAGCAGTACTTC.

In its sample, this clonotype was seen a few times. The chain links TRBV7-8 to TRBJ2-4; 7 bases map to TRBD1. This CDR3 has 14 amino acids. Germline lookup yields CDR1 SGHVS and CDR2 FQNEAQ. V trimming: 5 bases; J trimming: 6 bases; junction bases outside the gene matches: 7. CDR3 sequence reads: CASSPTGVRNIQYF. CDR3 bases: TGTGCCAGCAGCCCCACAGGGGTTAGAAACATTCAGTACTTC.

This clonotype was seen a few times. The V gene is TRBV12-3 or TRBV12-4, the J gene TRBJ2-3; perhaps D is TRBD1 or TRBD2 (5 bases each). This CDR3 contains 13 residues. The ends were cut back, 0 bases at V and 10 bases at J, with 11 bases in the middle. DNA for the CDR3: TGTGCCAGCAGTTTAGCAGGGGAGAAGGCGCAGTATTTT. Translation gives CASSLAGEKAQYF.